Below, 10 T cell receptor beta chains from the same sample are listed, as sequenced in a study of glioma-infiltrating T cells. TCR alpha and beta CDR3 regions were amplified from RNA using iRepertoire nested multiplex PCR. TCRdb re-called the multiplex PCR reads through MiXCR, storing one row per CDR3 protein. The repertoire consists of roughly 200,000 distinct CDR3 sequences, with approximately 40% occurring once and the leading ten covering 4% to 6.5%. The sample consisted of glioma tissue, nonneoplastic brain tissue, or PBMCs (not recorded which). These TCRs come from a human donor with low-grade glioma or glioblastoma, undergoing nonglioma brain surgery, or in good health (not recorded which).

Comments on this clonotype: Just one base apart from a much larger clone, this may be a read error. The genes are TRBV20-1 and TRBJ2-7, with TRBD2 matching 12 bases. CDR1 and CDR2 (germline): DFQATT, SNEGSKA (reference sequence). This CDR3 is 15 amino acids long. CDR3 nucleotide sequence: TGCAATGCTAGCCCACTAGCGGGAGGCGACCACGAGCAGTACTTC. Translating gives CNASPLAGGDHEQYF.

This clonotype was seen a handful of times. This sequence joins TRBV4-1 and TRBJ1-5; no reliable D call. The CDR3 is 18 amino acids. In germline, CDR1 is MGHRA, CDR2 YSYEKL. V shed 1 base and J shed 0 bases, with 16 bases lying between them. CDR3 in amino acids: CASSQGGGPGYSNQPQHF. CDR3 DNA sequence: TGCGCCAGCAGCCAAGGCGGAGGACCTGGTTATAGCAATCAGCCCCAGCATTTT.

This clonotype was counted many times. J is TRBJ2-5 and V is TRBV7-9; 7 nucleotides agree with TRBD2. With V trimmed by 3 bases and J by 1 base, 2 bases remained unmatched. This CDR3 region has 14 residues. Germline loops: CDR1 SEHNR, CDR2 FQNEAQ (reference sequence). The DNA for the CDR3 is TGTGCCAGCAGCTTTGCTAGCGGCCAAGAGACCCAGTACTTC. The encoded protein is CASSFASGQETQYF.

Notes on this clonotype: This may be a read error, as it is one base from a much larger clone. The chain uses TRBV4-2 and TRBJ1-1; 8 bases agree with TRBD1. The CDR3 has 15 amino acids. Germline CDR1 is LGHNA and CDR2 is YNFKEQ. Unmatched junction bases numbered 8, after V lost 4 bases and J lost 4 bases. CDR3 DNA: TGTGCCAGCAGCCCATCGACAGGGGAGAGCACTGAAGCTTTCTTT. This translates into CASSPSTGESTEAFF.

V usage is TRBV4-1 and J usage is TRBJ1-1, with TRBD1 as a possible D gene (5 bases). Between the trimmed V and J ends, which lost 2 bases and 2 bases, there was a span of 15 bases. This CDR3 is built from 16 residues. Germline V CDR1 and CDR2: MGHRA, YSYEKL. CDR3 sequence reads: CASSQNPGRSNTEAFF. In DNA, the CDR3 is TGCGCCAGCAGCCAAAACCCGGGACGGTCTAACACTGAAGCTTTCTTT.

There are many counts of this clonotype. This rearrangement joins TRBV28 to TRBJ1-2, with a weak D call TRBD1 (5 bases). The CDR3 covers 12 residues. The V end was cut by 7 bases, the J end by 5 bases, with 11 bases between. From germline, CDR1 is MDHEN and CDR2 SYDVKM. CDR3 amino acids: CASIGDSYGYTF. In DNA form, the CDR3 reads TGTGCCAGCATTGGAGACAGTTATGGCTACACCTTC.

As for this clonotype: One base away lies a much larger clone, so this may be a sequencing read error. The chain combines TRBV20-1 with TRBJ2-1, with 7 nucleotides matching TRBD2. J gave up 10 bases and V 6 bases, and 12 bases lay outside the gene matches. The CDR3 consists of 13 residues. Germline V gene data show CDR1 as DFQATT and CDR2 as SNEGSKA (reference sequence). The CDR3 nucleotides are TGCAGTGCCGGGGGGTTTAGAGGGACGGAGCAGTTCTTC. It yields the protein CSAGGFRGTEQFF.

This clonotype was picked up many times. V and J are TRBV6-1 and TRBJ2-1; 10 nucleotides agree with TRBD2. Germline values: CDR1 MNHNS, CDR2 SASEGT. With 4 bases clipped from V and 7 bases from J, the junction kept 10 bases outside the gene matches. This CDR3 has 16 amino acids. CDR3 residues: CASSAMAAGGPNEQFF. CDR3 nucleotide sequence: TGTGCCAGCAGTGCCATGGCAGCGGGAGGGCCAAATGAGCAGTTCTTC.

The sample holds many counts of this clonotype. The chain combines TRBV19 with TRBJ1-1; D remains unclear. Germline CDR1 is LNHDA and CDR2 is SQIVND (reference sequence). There are 12 residues in the CDR3. The V and J ends lost 6 bases and 2 bases respectively, with 7 bases between them. CDR3 loop: CASRFGNTEAFF. The CDR3 DNA reads as TGTGCCAGTAGATTCGGAAACACTGAAGCTTTCTTT.

This clonotype showed up just once. A much larger clone lies one base from this, so it may be a read error. The V and J genes are TRBV4-1 and TRBJ1-2, with 7 bases lining up with TRBD1. Germline values: CDR1 MGHRA, CDR2 YSYEKL. CDR3 length equals 16 residues. Here the CDR3 DNA reads TGCGCCAGAAGCCCAAGTCGTGGGACAGACAACTATGGCTACACCTTC. Translated, it gives CARSPSRGTDNYGYTF.